One and the same sample provided the 3 T cell receptor beta chains below, sequenced in a study of response to subunit inactivated influenza vaccine. TCRdb re-called the RT-PCR reads with MiXCR, one entry per CDR3 protein. The sample records 490,000 or so distinct CDR3 sequences, approximately 7.1% being singletons. The source material was PBMCs from blood, sampled 23 to 25 months after vaccination. These receptors were taken from a man aged 50-75 years who received an inactivated influenza vaccine.

Many counts were recorded for this clonotype. The chain links TRBV11-1 to TRBJ2-7; a possible D gene is TRBD1 (6 bases). The V end was cut by 5 bases, the J end by 4 bases, with 12 bases between. Germline V CDR1 and CDR2: SGHAT, FQDESV (reference sequence). This CDR3 contains 13 residues. The CDR3 region is CASSLIGQYEQYF. CDR3 in DNA: TGTGCCAGCAGCCTAATCGGACAGTACGAGCAGTACTTC.

This clonotype has ten or more counts. This chain links TRBV29-1 with TRBJ2-5; D remains unclear. Per the germline V gene, CDR1 is SQVTM and CDR2 is ANQGSEA. Deletions cut 4 bases from V and 4 bases from J, with 13 bases between. The CDR3 has 13 residues. This CDR3 reads CSVVQGRRETQYF. The CDR3 coding sequence is TGCAGCGTTGTACAAGGGCGGCGAGAGACCCAGTACTTC. The full variable domain, with the rest looked up from reference TRBV29-1 and TRBJ2-5, is SAVISQKPSRDICQRGTSLTIQCQVDSQVTMMFWYRQQPGQSLTLIATANQGSEATYESGFVIDKFPISRPNLTFSTLTVSNMSPEDSSIYLCSVVQGRRETQYFGPGTRLLVL.

This clonotype appeared many times. This rearrangement joins TRBV15 to TRBJ2-3, with D hard to call. This CDR3 is built from 15 residues. Looked up from germline, CDR1 is LNHNV and CDR2 is YYDKDF (reference sequence). V lost 0 bases to trimming and J lost 2 bases, with 9 bases between them. The CDR3 DNA follows: TGTGCCACCAGCAGAGATTTTTCGGTCACAGATACGCAGTATTTT. This translates into CATSRDFSVTDTQYF.